This TCR beta chain is from a study of blood T cell repertoires in COVID-19. Across the whole study: Italy, Spain and the United States were the sources of the convalescent and acute COVID-19 samples.

The repertoire was sequenced with immunoSEQ multiplex PCR; TCRdb's copy has only in-frame clones and lacks some. The data contain about 370,000 clones, approximately 88% of them seen just once; the ten biggest clones take up less than 3.5%. The CDR3 extends over 14 amino acids. The V end was cut by 4 bases, the J end by 4 bases, with 14 bases between. Germline V lookup: CDR1 SGHNT, CDR2 YYREEE (reference sequence). This TCR derives from a woman younger than 45 with COVID-19, enrolled during active disease. The chain is built from TRBV5-4 and TRBJ2-5; the D gene is possibly TRBD1 (5 bases). Sequenced: peripheral blood. Here the CDR3 DNA reads TGTGCCAGCAGCCCGGACATAGGTCGAGAGACCCAGTACTTC. It translates to CASSPDIGRETQYF.